Presented here are 5 T cell receptor beta chains from one specimen sequenced in a study of CD8 T cells in Susac syndrome. An input of about 0.5 to 1 ug of RNA was subjected to reverse transcription using random hexamers. TCRdb re-called the immunoSEQ multiplex PCR reads through MiXCR, storing one row per CDR3 protein. The data contain under 250,000 distinct CDR3 sequences, roughly 93% of them seen just once; the ten biggest clones take up around 0.072%. Sequenced input: CD4+ T cells from PBMCs. Receptors originate from a human donor with multiple sclerosis.

This chain connects TRBV20-1 to TRBJ1-2; 7 bases map to TRBD1. This CDR3 has 15 amino acids. Germline V CDR1 and CDR2: DFQATT, SNEGSKA (reference sequence). The junction had 6 bases not matched to a gene; V was cut back by 2 bases and J by 0 bases. The CDR3 coding sequence is TGCAGTGCTAGACCGGGACAGCGCCCTAACTATGGCTACACCTTC. Its translation is CSARPGQRPNYGYTF.

V and J are TRBV6-6 and TRBJ1-1; no clear D gene. The length of the CDR3 is 15 residues. Germline V gives CDR1 MNHNY, CDR2 SVGAGI (reference sequence). V was trimmed by 2 bases and J by 5 bases, leaving 15 bases between them. CDR3 DNA: TGTGCCAGCAGTTACGTTCGGACGGGTGAAACTGAAGCTTTCTTT. This encodes CASSYVRTGETEAFF.

The CDR3, as DNA: TGTGCCAGCAGCTTAGAGAGGGTGAAGCAGTTCTTC. This gives the protein CASSLERVKQFF. This rearrangement joins TRBV7-2 to TRBJ2-1; D possibly corresponds to TRBD2 (5 bases). Trimming removed 1 base at V and 11 bases at J, with 9 bases between. The CDR3 consists of 12 residues. CDR1 is SGHTA and CDR2 is FQGNSA in the germline V gene.

The rearrangement joins TRBV7-9 to TRBJ2-1; 7 bases agree with TRBD1. CDR3 length: 15 amino acids. CDR1 and CDR2 from the germline V gene are SEHNR and FQNEAQ (reference sequence). The V segment lost 5 bases and the J segment 6 bases; nucleotides outside the gene matches: 10. The CDR3 coding sequence is TGTGCCAGCAGCATAAGGGGGCGTGGAGGCAATGAGCAGTTCTTC. It translates to CASSIRGRGGNEQFF.

V and J are TRBV19 and TRBJ2-7; 7 bases align to TRBD1. Germline CDR1 is LNHDA and CDR2 is SQIVND (reference sequence). CDR3 length: 15 amino acids. J lost 3 bases, V lost 1 base, and 6 bases had no gene match. As DNA, the CDR3 is TGTGCCAGTAGTATAGTCGGGACAGAAGACTACGAGCAGTACTTC. It yields the protein CASSIVGTEDYEQYF.